This T cell receptor beta chain was sequenced during a study of T cells in Graves' hyperthyroidism and ophthalmopathy. This clonotype was recorded at least ten times. What it binds is not known. There were TCR beta CDR3 regions amplified from RNA transcripts. First-round RT-PCR with HTBI primers amplified the TCR CDR3 region. TCRdb re-called the multiplex PCR reads through MiXCR, storing one row per CDR3 protein. The sample lists hundreds of thousands of distinct CDR3 sequences, around 15% seen once, with under 35% in the top ten. A NOSPECS grade of at least 4, a Clinical Activity Score of at least 3 and duration under 3 months were recorded in ophthalmopathy patients. Patients were excluded for uncontrolled infection, other autoimmune disease, pregnancy or lactation. Germline V lookup: CDR1 KGHSH, CDR2 LQKENI. This CDR3 spans 13 amino acids. The V end lost 2 bases, the J end lost 6 bases, and 11 bases lay between the germline ends.

General study points: With a median lead of around 6.7 months before onset, the model predicted ophthalmopathy. Among thyroid clonotypes expanded above 0.001, most also appeared in blood.

This TCR came from a young woman with Graves' ophthalmopathy. Sequencing was performed on blood. The chain couples TRBV18 to TRBJ2-7; D may be TRBD1 or TRBD2 (5 bases each). CDR3 amino acids: CASSPMGEREQYF. The DNA for the CDR3 is TGTGCCAGCTCACCAATGGGGGAGCGCGAGCAGTACTTC.